This T cell receptor (beta chain) came from a study of graft-versus-host responses after intestinal transplantation. Study-wide results and caveats: In recipient marrow, GvH clones were found, and some appeared first in ileum or blood. Graft-donor T cell macrochimerism coincided with high graft-versus-host to host-versus-graft clonal ratios in allografts.

Clones were read by immunoSEQ multiplex PCR, and TCRdb kept only the in-frame ones, dropping some. The sample records approximately 15,000 clones, roughly 80% being singletons. Intraepithelial and lamina propria lymphocytes were released after the graft tissue was processed. V lost 1 base to trimming and J lost 6 bases, with 29 bases between them. The CDR3 runs to 20 residues. Per the germline V gene, CDR1 is SGHTS and CDR2 is YDEGEE. A note on this clone: Its specificity is not known.

The sequencing here drew on ileum tissue, taken roughly 98 days after intestinal transplant. The sequence was obtained from a human patient who received an intestinal transplant, so some T cells may come from the graft donor. This chain joins TRBV5-8 and TRBJ1-5, with D perhaps TRBD1 (6 bases). CDR3 loop: CASSLPRKQGVGAEGQPQHF. In nucleotides, the CDR3 is TGTGCCAGCAGCTTGCCCAGGAAACAGGGAGTAGGGGCAGAAGGTCAGCCCCAGCATTTT.